This TCR beta chain stems from a study of blood T cell repertoires in COVID-19 (TCRdb year 2020). Regarding the complete study: The collaborator samples originated in the United States, Italy and Spain and spanned the acute and convalescent phases of COVID-19. The prospective study material was composed of cDNA or gDNA derived from T cells, B-cell-depleted T cells, or PBMCs. Subjects who had been exposed to COVID-19, were actively infected with it, or had recovered from it provided the deeply sampled blood TCRbeta repertoires that made up the dataset. The repertoires were released in a freely available public database meant as a resource for research on the immune response to SARS-CoV-2. The samples were drawn from the first 160 participants of the ongoing ImmuneRACE study and from roughly 1,300 subjects provided by 6 global collaborators. A de-identified subject ID, COVID-19 status, age in years and sex were almost always included in the sample metadata. Where available, HLA class I and class II types were taken from metadata supplied by the sample provider and were not determined by assay-based typing.

The investigation overall reported the following: Clinical and demographic metadata were provided uncurated, with the amount varying by source and participant.

Participants in the prospective study were enrolled through a virtual design, were aged about 18 to 100 years, and lived in approximately 25 United States geographic areas. To assign participants to cohorts, the prospective study relied on clinical history that participants themselves reported in a screening survey and a study questionnaire. A participant counted as exposed if, within 2 weeks of entering the study, that participant had been in contact with someone who had a PCR-confirmed or clinician-diagnosed COVID-19 case. In the prospective study, whole blood, serum and a nasopharyngeal or oropharyngeal swab were collected from each participant by mobile phlebotomists. Additional blood draws and questionnaires over an approximately 2-month period could optionally be provided by prospective study participants. Before DNA extraction, prospective study blood samples were shipped either frozen or at room temperature.

TCRbeta CDR3 regions were amplified from genomic DNA by means of the immunoSEQ Assay, a bias-controlled multiplex PCR. The study's processing was this. Within the assay, amplification of reference gene primers was used to estimate how many nucleated cells each sample contained. To quantify the absolute abundance of each unique TCRbeta CDR3 rearrangement, sequence reads were collapsed and filtered. For each sample, productive Simpson clonality was calculated as the square root of Simpson's diversity index across productive rearrangements. The table was pulled from immuneACCESS by TCRdb, which kept in-frame rearrangements only. Such tables lose some clones; where checked, under half of the loss comes from unresolved V genes, and the rest has no known cause. The V and J calls and clone size were taken over from that table, and D and trimming were inferred from the DNA. This sample comprises a few hundred thousand clones, around 89% of them detected only once. Together, the top ten hold over 13% of the sample.

Points on this clone: This clone's antigen is unknown. No quality values exist for individual bases; no much larger clone is one base distant.

The receptor comes from a man in his thirties or forties who had been exposed to COVID-19. Specimen: PBMCs or T cells enriched from blood (not recorded which).

The CDR3 region reads CATSPGRNYGYTF. The sequenced DNA: TGTGCCACCAGCCCCGGGAGAAACTATGGCTACACCTTC. The chain is assembled from TRBV15 and TRBJ1-2; the D gene is not confidently resolved. V gives up 5 bases and J gives up 2 bases, and the segment between their germline ends measures 9 bases. CDR1 and CDR2, per the germline V gene (reference sequence), are LNHNV and YYDKDF. Spanning cysteine to phenylalanine, the CDR3 consists of 13 amino acids. Just the 39-base CDR3 DNA is kept, in frame starting at base 1. Joined to the reference TRBV15 and TRBJ1-2 proteins, this CDR3 gives the full variable domain: DAMVIQNPRYQVTQFGKPVTLSCSQTLNHNVMYWYQQKSSQAPKLLFHYYDKDFNNEADTPDNFQSRRPNTSFCFLDIRSPGLGDTAMYLCATSPGRNYGYTFGSGTRLTVV.